These 24 T cell receptor beta chains originate from one sample sequenced in a study of shared clonotypes between healthy human individuals. Sequenced by immunoSEQ multiplex PCR; TCRdb stores in-frame clones only, minus some. In the table there are over 2 million clones, just under 95% of which are singletons. The sequencing input was naive CD4+ T cells from PBMCs. Regarding subset: CD45RA+ positively selected. Receptor source: a man in his late teens or twenties in good health. Some clones in this sample may be carry-over from other donors' samples.

The gene calls are TRBV9 and TRBJ2-1; TRBD2 aligns across 9 bases. The V gene end was trimmed by 2 bases and the J gene end by 0 bases; junction bases not matched to a gene: 3. The germline V gene has CDR1 SGDLS and CDR2 YYNGEE. The CDR3 runs 16 residues. The CDR3 nucleotides are TGTGCCAGCAGCGTCCGGACTAGCGTCTCCTACAATGAGCAGTTCTTC. Encoded protein: CASSVRTSVSYNEQFF.

The V and J genes are TRBV7-2 and TRBJ1-2; D perhaps matches TRBD1 (5 bases). V dropped 5 bases and J dropped 2 bases, with 15 bases sitting between them. This CDR3 spans 15 amino acids. Germline CDR1 reads SGHTA; CDR2 reads FQGNSA. The CDR3 protein is CASSPDSPTNYGYTF. DNA of the CDR3: TGTGCCAGCAGCCCAGACAGTCCAACCAACTATGGCTACACCTTC.

The J gene is TRBJ2-1, the V gene TRBV5-6, with 9 bases fitting TRBD2. Germline CDR1 and CDR2: SGHDT and YYEEEE. Trimming at V came to 1 base and at J to 6 bases, leaving 8 bases not matched to a gene. There are 16 residues in the CDR3. In DNA, the CDR3 is TGTGCCAGCAGCTTGTCACCACGGACTAGCGCCAATGAGCAGTTCTTC. Translation: CASSLSPRTSANEQFF.

The chain has TRBV5-1 and TRBJ2-5; D is perhaps TRBD2 (7 bases). The CDR3 length is 16 residues. Germline lookup yields CDR1 SGHRS and CDR2 YFSETQ. Trimming pared 0 bases from V and 2 bases from J, leaving 14 bases between. In DNA, the CDR3 is TGCGCCAGCAGCTTGGGCACGGCGGGGGCACAAGAGACCCAGTACTTC. Translation gives CASSLGTAGAQETQYF.

The chain is built from TRBV11-2 and TRBJ2-5, with a possible D match to TRBD2 (7 bases). CDR1 is SGHAT, CDR2 FQNNGV, per germline. The CDR3 has 14 residues. With 2 bases removed from V and 5 bases from J, the gap between germline ends came to 12 bases. The CDR3 nucleotides are TGTGCCAGCAGCTTATCGGGGAGGGGGGAGACCCAGTACTTC. Translating it yields CASSLSGRGETQYF.

The chain is built from TRBV5-4 and TRBJ1-1, with D tentatively TRBD1 (5 bases). The V and J ends lost 4 bases and 2 bases respectively, with 12 bases between them. The CDR3 is made up of 14 amino acids. The germline CDR1 and CDR2 sequences are SGHNT and YYREEE (reference sequence). This chain's CDR3 is CASSVGLLNTEAFF. CDR3 coding DNA: TGTGCCAGCAGCGTGGGACTCTTAAACACTGAAGCTTTCTTT.

This chain connects TRBV5-1 to TRBJ2-1, with 8 bases that match TRBD2. Trimming at V came to 2 bases and at J to 9 bases, leaving 10 bases not matched to a gene. CDR1 is SGHRS, CDR2 YFSETQ, per germline. The CDR3 sequence is 15 residues long. In DNA form, the CDR3 reads TGCGCCAGCAGCTTTACTAGCGGCCCCGGCACTGAGCAGTTCTTC. Translation: CASSFTSGPGTEQFF.

The chain couples TRBV28 to TRBJ1-5; tentatively, D is TRBD1 (5 bases). Germline-derived CDR1 and CDR2 are MDHEN and SYDVKM. Trimming pared 1 base from V and 0 bases from J, leaving 25 bases between. The CDR3 consists of 21 residues. CDR3 sequence (DNA): TGTGCCAGCAGTTTATACCCTCTCGGAAGGACGGAGAGGGGTAGCAATCAGCCCCAGCATTTT. Translating gives CASSLYPLGRTERGSNQPQHF. The full variable domain, with the rest looked up from reference TRBV28 and TRBJ1-5, is DVKVTQSSRYLVKRTGEKVFLECVQDMDHENMFWYRQDPGLGLRLIYFSYDVKMKEKGDIPEGYSVSREKKERFSLILESASTNQTSMYLCASSLYPLGRTERGSNQPQHFGDGTRLSIL.

The genes are TRBV7-3 and TRBJ2-7; 9 nucleotides line up with TRBD1. The CDR3 spans 13 residues. J was trimmed by 7 bases and V by 5 bases; bases with no gene match: 6. Germline V gives CDR1 SGHTA, CDR2 FQGTGA. The CDR3 protein is CASSVRQGGEQYF. CDR3 in DNA: TGTGCCAGCAGCGTCAGACAGGGGGGTGAGCAGTACTTC.

Regarding this clone: Different DNA sequences within this sample yield the same CDR3. The V call is TRBV5-4, the J call TRBJ1-1; D gene ambiguous. Germline-derived CDR1 and CDR2 are SGHNT and YYREEE (reference sequence). This CDR3 has 15 amino acids. V was clipped by 4 bases and J by 1 base, with 14 bases between them. The CDR3 here is CASSPGRRSNTEAFF. The CDR3 nucleotides read TGTGCCAGCAGCCCGGGAAGGCGATCGAACACTGAAGCTTTCTTT. The variable domain in full, with the rest retrieved from reference TRBV5-4 and TRBJ1-1, is ETGVTQSPTHLIKTRGQQVTLRCSSQSGHNTVSWYQQALGQGPQFIFQYYREEENGRGNFPPRFSGLQFPNYSSELNVNALELDDSALYLCASSPGRRSNTEAFFGQGTRLTVV.

The chain links TRBV11-2 to TRBJ2-1; 9 nucleotides line up with TRBD2. The length of the CDR3 is 15 residues. V lost 5 bases, J lost 6 bases, and 8 bases stayed unmatched. The V gene's germline CDR1 is SGHAT and CDR2 FQNNGV. CDR3 nucleotide sequence: TGTGCCAGCAGCCCAGGACTAGCGAAGGGCAATGAGCAGTTCTTC. Protein product: CASSPGLAKGNEQFF.

This clone was recorded only once. V gene TRBV27 combines with J gene TRBJ1-5; maybe TRBD1 (5 bases). The CDR3 spans 15 residues. The ends were cut back, 5 bases at V and 0 bases at J, with 11 bases in the middle. CDR1 is MNHEY, CDR2 SMNVEV, per germline (reference sequence). CDR3 residues: CASSPRGISNQPQHF. In DNA, the CDR3 is TGTGCCAGCAGTCCCCGGGGCATTAGCAATCAGCCCCAGCATTTT.

This clone came up a few times. The gene calls are TRBV4-1 and TRBJ2-1; 7 nucleotides align to TRBD2. Germline assignment: CDR1 MGHRA and CDR2 YSYEKL. Unmatched junction bases numbered 8, after V lost 4 bases and J lost 2 bases. The CDR3 totals 16 residues. The CDR3 sequence: CASSREGLAAYNEQFF. The CDR3 DNA sequence: TGCGCCAGCAGCCGGGAGGGTCTAGCGGCCTACAATGAGCAGTTCTTC.

The chain links TRBV29-1 to TRBJ1-1, with D unclear. This CDR3 spans 13 amino acids. Germline-derived CDR1 and CDR2 are SQVTM and ANQGSEA. V lost 3 bases and J lost 8, with 16 bases in between. The CDR3 loop reads CSVDTRHQVEAFF. The CDR3 DNA reads as TGCAGCGTTGATACCCGCCATCAAGTAGAAGCTTTCTTT.

This clone was counted once. V gene TRBV29-1 combines with J gene TRBJ2-1; D is perhaps TRBD2 (6 bases). The V end lost 6 bases, the J end lost 2 bases, and 14 bases lay between the germline ends. Germline-derived CDR1 and CDR2 are SQVTM and ANQGSEA. This CDR3 has 14 residues. The DNA for the CDR3 is TGCAGCGTGGGCGGACTAACCACCTACAATGAGCAGTTCTTC. Translated, it gives CSVGGLTTYNEQFF.

The chain joins TRBV7-9 to TRBJ2-3; 9 nucleotides align to TRBD2. V trimming: 8 bases; J trimming: 4 bases; junction bases outside the gene matches: 13. From germline, CDR1 is SEHNR and CDR2 FQNEAQ (reference sequence). The CDR3 runs to 16 residues. In DNA, the CDR3 is TGTGCCAGCTGCCTAGGGGCGGGAGGGTGCTCAGATACGCAGTATTTT. Translated: CASCLGAGGCSDTQYF.

The chain carries TRBV6-5 and TRBJ2-2; D might be TRBD2 (5 bases). The CDR3 spans 15 residues. CDR1 MNHEY and CDR2 SVGAGI come from the germline V gene. V was pared by 5 bases and J by 6 bases, with 16 bases between. CDR3 residues: CASSRRGAGPGELFF. CDR3 DNA: TGTGCCAGCAGTCGACGAGGCGCGGGTCCCGGGGAGCTGTTTTTT.

The chain recombines TRBV9 with TRBJ2-2; perhaps D is TRBD1 or TRBD2 (5 bases each). This CDR3 has 17 residues. V was trimmed by 4 bases and J by 1 base, leaving 17 bases between them. CDR1 is SGDLS and CDR2 is YYNGEE in the germline V gene. The CDR3 loop is CASSPTPGQKNTGELFF. The CDR3 DNA is TGTGCCAGCAGCCCGACCCCGGGGCAGAAGAACACCGGGGAGCTGTTTTTT.

The rearrangement uses TRBV10-1 and TRBJ2-7; 10 bases align to TRBD2. The J segment lost 4 bases and the V segment lost 5 bases, leaving 8 bases of the junction unmatched. Germline CDR1 is WNHNN and CDR2 is SYGVQD (reference sequence). This CDR3 has 15 residues. The CDR3 reads CASSLGPSGSYEQYF. DNA of the CDR3: TGCGCCAGCAGTCTAGGTCCTAGCGGGAGTTACGAGCAGTACTTC.

The rearrangement links TRBV28 to TRBJ1-4; the D is unclear. CDR1 and CDR2 (germline): MDHEN, SYDVKM. Trimming stripped 7 bases from V and 1 base from J, with 10 bases between. This CDR3 is built from 14 residues. The CDR3 loop reads CASTSTGTNEKLFF. The CDR3 DNA reads as TGTGCCAGCACAAGCACGGGAACTAATGAAAAACTGTTTTTT.

The V gene is TRBV6-1, the J gene TRBJ1-2, with TRBD1 identical over 10 bases. The junction had 11 bases not matched to a gene; V was cut back by 6 bases and J by 7 bases. CDR3 length: 15 residues. In germline, CDR1 is MNHNS, CDR2 SASEGT. This chain's CDR3 is CASRREGQGSAGYTF. CDR3 bases: TGTGCCAGCAGAAGGGAGGGACAGGGGTCCGCTGGCTACACCTTC.

The chain couples TRBV6-1 to TRBJ1-5; no firm D call. The CDR3 consists of 13 residues. The germline CDR1 and CDR2 sequences are MNHNS and SASEGT. V dropped 1 base and J dropped 4 bases, with 5 bases sitting between them. CDR3 loop: CASSEVTNQPQHF. CDR3 DNA: TGTGCCAGCAGTGAAGTCACGAATCAGCCCCAGCATTTT.

This chain links TRBV5-1 with TRBJ1-3, with a tentative D call TRBD1 (5 bases). The length of the CDR3 is 14 residues. Germline values: CDR1 SGHRS, CDR2 YFSETQ. The V end lost 4 bases, the J end lost 0 bases, and 8 bases lay between the germline ends. As DNA, the CDR3 is TGCGCCAGCAGCCCGGACACCTCTGGAAACACCATATATTTT. It is translated as CASSPDTSGNTIYF.

The rearrangement links TRBV6-1 to TRBJ2-7; D is unclear. V was shortened by 3 bases and J by 2 bases, with 5 bases between the two germline ends. The CDR3 is made up of 12 amino acids. Looked up from germline, CDR1 is MNHNS and CDR2 is SASEGT. The CDR3 loop is CASSEYPYEQYF. The CDR3 nucleotides are TGTGCCAGCAGTGAGTATCCCTACGAGCAGTACTTC.